The clone carrying this T cell receptor (beta chain) appeared a few times. The data were taken from a study of Ad26.COV2.S vaccination and SARS-CoV-2 variants. Per germline, CDR1 SGHDT and CDR2 YYEEEE. There are 13 residues in the CDR3. The V gene end was trimmed by 4 bases and the J gene end by 3 bases; junction bases not matched to a gene: 2. Indicated treatment: 15 to 20 received Ad26.COV2.S at low or high dose, single or two shots; roughly 5 received placebo; per-sample allocation not given. The samples date from day 63 after the first vaccine or placebo injection. The assay was immunoSEQ multiplex PCR, and TCRdb's table has in-frame clones only and misses some. The sample records more than 350,000 clones, about nine tenths being singletons.

The sample was peripheral blood, taken in a trial of Ad26.COV2.S vaccine versus placebo. This chain joins TRBV5-6 and TRBJ2-7, with 9 bases lining up with TRBD1. This TCR was recovered from a person aged 18-60 years who received the Ad26.COV2.S COVID-19 vaccine or a placebo. CDR3 sequence (DNA): TGTGCCAGCAGCCGGGACAGGGTCTACGAGCAGTACTTC. Translated: CASSRDRVYEQYF.